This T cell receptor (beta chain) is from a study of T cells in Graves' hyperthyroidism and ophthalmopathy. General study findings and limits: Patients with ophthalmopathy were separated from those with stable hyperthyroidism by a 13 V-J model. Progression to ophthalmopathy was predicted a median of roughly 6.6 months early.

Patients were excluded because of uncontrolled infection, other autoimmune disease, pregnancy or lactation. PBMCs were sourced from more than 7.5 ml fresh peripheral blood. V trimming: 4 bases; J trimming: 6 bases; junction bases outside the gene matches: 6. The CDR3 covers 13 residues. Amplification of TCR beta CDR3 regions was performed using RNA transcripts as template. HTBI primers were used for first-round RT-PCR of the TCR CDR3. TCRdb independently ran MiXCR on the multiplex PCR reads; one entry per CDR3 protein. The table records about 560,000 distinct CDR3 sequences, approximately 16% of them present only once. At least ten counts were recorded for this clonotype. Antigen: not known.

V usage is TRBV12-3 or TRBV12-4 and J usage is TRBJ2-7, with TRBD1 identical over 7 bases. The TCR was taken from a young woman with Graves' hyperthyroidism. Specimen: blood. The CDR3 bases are TGTGCCAGCAGTTCTACCGGGACAGTCGAGCAGTACTTC. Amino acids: CASSSTGTVEQYF.